This entry lists 26 T cell receptor beta chains sequenced from one sample in a study of T cell responses to AZD1222 COVID-19 vaccine. Assay: immunoSEQ multiplex PCR; the TCRdb copy retains only in-frame clones and omits some. The profile shows over 150,000 clones, around 87% of them singletons. The sequencing used peripheral blood, collected on day 0 of AZD1222 vaccination. Receptors originate from an adult in good health.

This clone has a single count. The chain has TRBV29-1 and TRBJ1-4; 7 nucleotides match TRBD1. Germline CDR1 and CDR2: SQVTM and ANQGSEA. The CDR3 runs 20 residues. V was pared by 7 bases and J by 0 bases, with 23 bases of the junction left unmatched. The CDR3 DNA reads as TGCAGCGCCCCCCTTACTAACCGGGACAGCCATTTATCAACTAATGAAAAACTGTTTTTT. This encodes CSAPLTNRDSHLSTNEKLFF.

The chain employs TRBV28 and TRBJ2-7; 7 bases match TRBD2. This CDR3 comprises 15 residues. Germline V gives CDR1 MDHEN, CDR2 SYDVKM. J was trimmed by 0 bases and V by 8 bases; bases with no gene match: 10. DNA for the CDR3: TGTGCCAGCTCTTCTAGCGGATCCCCCTCCTACGAGCAGTACTTC. The encoded protein is CASSSSGSPSYEQYF.

This clone was counted only a few times. The J gene is TRBJ2-3, the V gene TRBV4-2, with TRBD2 matching 8 bases. CDR1 LGHNA and CDR2 YNFKEQ come from the germline V gene. The CDR3 extends over 16 amino acids. Trimming removed 1 base from V and 4 bases from J; junction bases left unmatched: 7. This chain's CDR3 is CASSQASGSGSDTQYF. CDR3 sequence (DNA): TGTGCCAGCAGCCAAGCGAGCGGGAGCGGGTCAGATACGCAGTATTTT.

This chain uses TRBV4-1 with TRBJ1-2, with no clear D. Germline lookup yields CDR1 MGHRA and CDR2 YSYEKL. The germline V and J ends were trimmed by 0 bases and 2 bases, with 4 bases remaining between them. The CDR3 consists of 13 residues. This CDR3 reads CASSQESNYGYTF. The DNA of the CDR3 is TGCGCCAGCAGCCAAGAGAGCAACTATGGCTACACCTTC.

The gene calls are TRBV7-9 and TRBJ2-1; the match to TRBD1 covers 8 bases. The CDR3 covers 14 residues. Germline CDR1 SEHNR, CDR2 FQNEAQ (reference sequence). V lost 5 bases to trimming and J lost 6 bases; unmatched junction nucleotides: 6. The CDR3 protein is CASSPRDRINEQFF. CDR3 sequence (DNA): TGTGCCAGCAGCCCCCGGGACAGGATCAATGAGCAGTTCTTC.

This clone was seen once. This sequence joins TRBV19 and TRBJ1-1; 8 bases fit TRBD1. Germline values: CDR1 LNHDA, CDR2 SQIVND (reference sequence). V gave up 4 bases and J gave up 0 bases; unmatched junction bases: 7. This CDR3 contains 16 residues. The CDR3 region has the DNA TGTGCCAGTAGTACAGGACAGGGCTACATGAACACTGAAGCTTTCTTT. This encodes CASSTGQGYMNTEAFF. The variable domain in full, completed from reference TRBV19 and TRBJ1-1, reads DGGITQSPKYLFRKEGQNVTLSCEQNLNHDAMYWYRQDPGQGLRLIYYSQIVNDFQKGDIAEGYSVSREKKESFPLTVTSAQKNPTAFYLCASSTGQGYMNTEAFFGQGTRLTVV.

The chain carries TRBV19 and TRBJ2-7, with 10 positions matching TRBD2. V shed 1 base and J 6 bases; nucleotides not matched to a gene: 6. This CDR3 comprises 15 residues. Germline-derived CDR1 and CDR2 are LNHDA and SQIVND (reference sequence). CDR3 amino acids: CASSIVAGGRREQYF. The CDR3 coding sequence is TGTGCCAGTAGTATAGTAGCGGGAGGACGCCGCGAGCAGTACTTC.

The V gene is TRBV24-1, the J gene TRBJ2-2, with TRBD2 matching over 7 bases. The CDR3 totals 16 residues. Trimming at V came to 6 bases and at J to 5 bases, leaving 11 bases not matched to a gene. CDR1 is KGHDR, CDR2 SFDVKD, per germline. CDR3 region: CATSPTGDYYTGELFF. The CDR3, as DNA: TGTGCCACCAGTCCCACCGGGGACTATTATACCGGGGAGCTGTTTTTT.

The chain joins TRBV5-5 to TRBJ1-5, with 7 bases fitting TRBD1. The CDR3 is made up of 15 amino acids. J gave up 5 bases and V 4 bases, and 9 bases lay outside the gene matches. Germline CDR1 is SGHKS and CDR2 is YYEKEE (reference sequence). The CDR3 region is CASSPTTGEDQPQHF. The CDR3 DNA sequence: TGTGCCAGCAGCCCGACCACAGGGGAGGATCAGCCCCAGCATTTT.

This clone was picked up one time. V gene TRBV5-1 combines with J gene TRBJ2-1, with D possibly matching TRBD2 (6 bases). Germline V gene sequence: CDR1 SGHRS, CDR2 YFSETQ. The CDR3 runs to 17 residues. The ends were cut back, 0 bases at V and 6 bases at J, with 19 bases in the middle. This chain's CDR3 is CASSLGAGLLGANEQFF. The CDR3, as DNA: TGCGCCAGCAGCTTGGGGGCAGGACTATTAGGGGCCAATGAGCAGTTCTTC.

This rearrangement joins TRBV2 to TRBJ1-5, with D possibly TRBD1 on 5 matching bases. This CDR3 is built from 13 residues. The V end was cut by 7 bases, the J end by 6 bases, with 13 bases between. Per the germline V gene, CDR1 is SNHLY and CDR2 is FYNNEI. For the CDR3, the DNA is TGTGCCAGCAAATACGGGGGAGCTCAGCCCCAGCATTTT. Amino acids: CASKYGGAQPQHF.

The chain links TRBV9 to TRBJ1-6; D may be TRBD1 (6 bases). The CDR3 loop spans 13 amino acids. V gave up 0 bases and J gave up 16 bases, with 14 bases separating them. The germline gives CDR1 SGDLS, CDR2 YYNGEE. The CDR3 nucleotides read TGTGCCAGCAGCGTAGACTTGACAGGACTTCTCCACTTT. It specifies CASSVDLTGLLHF.

V usage is TRBV2 and J usage is TRBJ1-1; D call uncertain. V lost 7 bases to trimming and J lost 0 bases, with 6 bases between them. This CDR3 region has 12 residues. The germline V gene has CDR1 SNHLY and CDR2 FYNNEI. The CDR3, as DNA: TGTGCCAGCACGTCGGTGAACACTGAAGCTTTCTTT. Amino acid sequence: CASTSVNTEAFF.

This chain links TRBV18 with TRBJ2-2; D remains ambiguous. The CDR3 has 16 amino acids. Germline V lookup: CDR1 KGHSH, CDR2 LQKENI. V gave up 1 base and J gave up 0 bases, with 9 bases separating them. The DNA of the CDR3 is TGTGCCAGCTCACCACTAGTATTTGCGAACACCGGGGAGCTGTTTTTT. This codes for CASSPLVFANTGELFF.

The chain has TRBV6-5 and TRBJ2-7, with a tentative D call TRBD1 (5 bases). The germline CDR1 and CDR2 sequences are MNHEY and SVGAGI. V lost 0 bases to trimming and J lost 5 bases, with 11 bases between them. This CDR3 has 14 amino acids. CDR3 coding DNA: TGTGCCAGCAGTTACTCGCCAGGGTTCCACGAGCAGTACTTC. Encoded protein: CASSYSPGFHEQYF.

The count of this clone is one. The genes are TRBV3-1 (or the pseudogene TRBV3-2) and TRBJ2-5, with TRBD2 matching over 11 bases. From germline, CDR1 is LGHDT and CDR2 YNNKEL (reference sequence). Losses at the gene ends were 6 bases for V and 4 bases for J; bases not matched to a gene: 10. The CDR3 loop spans 16 amino acids. In nucleotides, the CDR3 is TGTGCCAGCAGACGGACTAGCGGGCCGGTCGGAGAGACCCAGTACTTC. This codes for CASRRTSGPVGETQYF.

CDR3 nucleotides: TGTGCCAGCTCCCCCACCTCAAGCCAGCCCCAGCATTTT. Translating gives CASSPTSSQPQHF. The V and J genes are TRBV18 and TRBJ1-5; D ambiguous. V lost 6 bases and J lost 7, with 13 bases in between. CDR1 and CDR2 from the germline V gene are KGHSH and LQKENI. This CDR3 has 13 residues.

This clone showed up just a few times. The J gene is TRBJ2-2, the V gene TRBV30, with D maybe TRBD2 (6 bases). The CDR3 runs to 16 residues. Germline CDR1 GTSNPN, CDR2 SVGIG (reference sequence). V was clipped by 3 bases and J by 0 bases, with 14 bases between them. The CDR3 nucleotides are TGTGCCTGGAGGGACTCAGCGGGCACGAACACCGGGGAGCTGTTTTTT. Protein: CAWRDSAGTNTGELFF. The entire variable domain, with the rest obtained from reference TRBV30 and TRBJ2-2, is as follows: SQTIHQWPATLVQPVGSPLSLECTVEGTSNPNLYWYRQAAGRGLQLLFYSVGIGQISSEVPQNLSASRPQDRQFILSSKKLLLSDSGFYLCAWRDSAGTNTGELFFGEGSRLTVL.

The chain has TRBV2 and TRBJ1-1; no clear D gene. Trimming left V 5 bases short and J 1 base short, with 11 bases between. Looked up from germline, CDR1 is SNHLY and CDR2 is FYNNEI. This CDR3 region has 14 residues. This chain's CDR3 is CASSPRGPNTEAFF. For the CDR3, the DNA is TGTGCCAGCAGTCCCCGCGGCCCGAACACTGAAGCTTTCTTT.

The rearrangement joins TRBV18 to TRBJ2-3; 8 bases agree with TRBD1. Germline-derived CDR1 and CDR2 are KGHSH and LQKENI. This CDR3 is built from 17 residues. V gave up 4 bases and J gave up 3 bases; unmatched junction bases: 12. The CDR3, as DNA: TGTGCCAGCTCACGGTCGGACAGGGTGGATTGGACAGATACGCAGTATTTT. This codes for CASSRSDRVDWTDTQYF.

The chain is built from TRBV19 and TRBJ1-2; D not resolved. The CDR3 length is 13 residues. The V end was cut by 8 bases, the J end by 6 bases, with 16 bases between. Looked up from germline, CDR1 is LNHDA and CDR2 is SQIVND (reference sequence). The CDR3 is CASGRSDADGYTF. The CDR3 coding sequence is TGTGCCAGTGGACGGTCTGATGCGGATGGCTACACCTTC.

V usage is TRBV7-9 and J usage is TRBJ2-2; 14 positions agree with TRBD2. V dropped 5 bases and J dropped 7; count of bases not matched to a gene: 9. The CDR3 covers 17 residues. Per the germline V gene, CDR1 is SEHNR and CDR2 is FQNEAQ (reference sequence). The CDR3 loop reads CASSGTTSGRAGGELFF. CDR3 bases: TGTGCCAGCAGCGGCACGACTAGCGGGAGGGCTGGCGGGGAGCTGTTTTTT.

The V gene is TRBV5-1, the J gene TRBJ2-1, with 7 bases aligning to TRBD2. The CDR3 covers 13 residues. Germline V CDR1 and CDR2: SGHRS, YFSETQ. V lost 0 bases to trimming and J lost 8 bases; unmatched junction nucleotides: 2. CDR3 coding DNA: TGCGCCAGCAGCTTGGCCGGGGGGTATGAGCAGTTCTTC. Its translation is CASSLAGGYEQFF.

This chain joins TRBV6-2 or TRBV6-3 and TRBJ2-1; TRBD2 agrees at 7 bases. V lost 6 bases, J lost 0 bases, and 5 bases stayed unmatched. The CDR3 spans 15 residues. Germline lookup yields CDR1 MNHEY and CDR2 SVGEGT. The CDR3 sequence: CASRPSGASYNEQFF. As DNA, the CDR3 is TGTGCCAGCAGGCCTAGCGGAGCCTCCTACAATGAGCAGTTCTTC.

This rearrangement joins TRBV2 to TRBJ1-2; D is uncertain. Deletions cut 4 bases from V and 3 bases from J, with 9 bases between. Germline V gene data show CDR1 as SNHLY and CDR2 as FYNNEI. This CDR3 comprises 13 residues. DNA of the CDR3: TGTGCCAGCAGTGGCAATATGTACTATGGCTACACCTTC. It encodes CASSGNMYYGYTF.

This clone has more than one count but fewer than ten. The CDR3 nucleotides are TGTGCCAGCAGTTACTCGATTACCAGGGAGCAGTACTTC. Its translation is CASSYSITREQYF. The chain joins TRBV6-5 to TRBJ2-7; no reliable D call. The CDR3 totals 13 residues. Germline CDR1 MNHEY, CDR2 SVGAGI. Trimming took off 0 bases at V and 7 bases at J, with 10 bases between the two ends.